A selection of T cell receptor beta chains follows, all from one sample in a study of technical replicates of blood from four donors. TCRdb's table, derived via immunoSEQ multiplex PCR, lists solely in-frame clones and lacks some. Among 70,000 to 90,000 clones listed, 85% to 95% were seen once. Sequences were obtained from T cells isolated from PBMCs. Source of these receptors: a human donor in good health. CDR3s include the opening cysteine and the closing phenylalanine or tryptophan. D genes are given only for firm matches. Some rows have no size entry. The others give once, few or many, or a class for an expanded clone.

d_gene: -
v_gene: TRBV27
j_gene: TRBJ2-5
abundance: -
CDR3nt: TGTGCCAGCAGCCCGAACACCTTCGGGCAAGAGACCCAGTACTTC
CDR3aa: CASSPNTFGQETQYF

d_gene: -
v_gene: TRBV18
j_gene: TRBJ2-2
abundance: -
CDR3nt: TGTGCCAGCTCATCTAACAGGGCCGGGGAGCTGTTTTTT
CDR3aa: CASSSNRAGELFF

d_gene: TRBD1
v_gene: TRBV7-8
j_gene: TRBJ2-7
abundance: -
CDR3nt: TGTGCCAGCAGCTTAGGACAGGGGTTATATGAGCAGTACTTC
CDR3aa: CASSLGQGLYEQYF

d_gene: TRBD2
v_gene: TRBV13
j_gene: TRBJ2-1
abundance: -
CDR3nt: TGTGCCAGCAGCTATTCTAGCGGGCGGAACAATGAGCAGTTCTTC
CDR3aa: CASSYSSGRNNEQFF

d_gene: -
v_gene: TRBV29-1
j_gene: TRBJ1-2
abundance: -
CDR3nt: TGCAGCGTACAGGATTCGGCGTATGGCTACACCTTC
CDR3aa: CSVQDSAYGYTF

d_gene: -
v_gene: TRBV5-8
j_gene: TRBJ2-4
abundance: once
CDR3nt: TGTGCCAGCAGTAATGCCCCCGGGAACATTCAGTACTTC
CDR3aa: CASSNAPGNIQYF

d_gene: -
v_gene: TRBV5-5
j_gene: TRBJ2-7
abundance: -
CDR3nt: TGTGCCAGCAGCTTCAGTACGTCCTACGAGCAGTACTTC
CDR3aa: CASSFSTSYEQYF

d_gene: -
v_gene: TRBV18
j_gene: TRBJ2-2
abundance: -
CDR3nt: TGTGCCAGCTCACCGTACGGGGAGCTGTTTTTT
CDR3aa: CASSPYGELFF

d_gene: -
v_gene: TRBV19
j_gene: TRBJ2-3
abundance: -
CDR3nt: TGTGCCAGTAGTATAAAGCGGTACGACACAGATACGCAGTATTTT
CDR3aa: CASSIKRYDTDTQYF

d_gene: -
v_gene: TRBV7-2
j_gene: TRBJ1-1
abundance: once
CDR3nt: TGTGCCAGCAGCCTACTCAGGATTTCTGTTTCTGAAGCTTTCTTT
CDR3aa: CASSLLRISVSEAFF

d_gene: TRBD2
v_gene: TRBV19
j_gene: TRBJ2-5
abundance: -
CDR3nt: TGTGCCAGTAGTATCCGATCGAGCGGGAGGAAGGAGACCCAGTACTTC
CDR3aa: CASSIRSSGRKETQYF

d_gene: TRBD1
v_gene: TRBV27
j_gene: TRBJ2-2
abundance: once
CDR3nt: TGTGCCAGCAGTTCACAGGGGGCCGTCACCGGGGAGCTGTTTTTT
CDR3aa: CASSSQGAVTGELFF

d_gene: -
v_gene: TRBV5-1
j_gene: TRBJ2-1
abundance: -
CDR3nt: TGCGCCAGCAGCCCCCTTGGTAGCCAAGAGTACAATGAGCAGTTCTTC
CDR3aa: CASSPLGSQEYNEQFF

d_gene: TRBD1
v_gene: TRBV29-1
j_gene: TRBJ1-4
abundance: once
CDR3nt: TGCAGCGTGTTCGACAGGGGAACTGAAAAACTGTTTTTT
CDR3aa: CSVFDRGTEKLFF

d_gene: TRBD1
v_gene: TRBV7-3
j_gene: TRBJ1-1
abundance: -
CDR3nt: TGTGCCAGCAGCGCCAAGGACAGGGGGAACACTGAAGCTTTCTTT
CDR3aa: CASSAKDRGNTEAFF

d_gene: -
v_gene: TRBV11-3
j_gene: TRBJ1-1
abundance: -
CDR3nt: TGTGCCAGCACCCGCGGAGACGGTGAAGCTTTCTTT
CDR3aa: CASTRGDGEAFF

d_gene: -
v_gene: TRBV4-1
j_gene: TRBJ2-7
abundance: -
CDR3nt: TGCGCCAGCAGCCAAGCTGAAACAATTTTAACCTACGAGCAGTACTTC
CDR3aa: CASSQAETILTYEQYF

d_gene: -
v_gene: TRBV6-1
j_gene: TRBJ1-1
abundance: -
CDR3nt: TGTGCCAGCACCGCACTACAGGGTATGAACACTGAAGCTTTCTTT
CDR3aa: CASTALQGMNTEAFF

d_gene: -
v_gene: TRBV4-1
j_gene: TRBJ2-6
abundance: few
CDR3nt: TGCGCCAGCAGCCAAGAACAGTCCTCCTTCTCTGGGGCCAACGTCCTGACTTTC
CDR3aa: CASSQEQSSFSGANVLTF

d_gene: -
v_gene: TRBV29-1
j_gene: TRBJ2-7
abundance: few
CDR3nt: TGCAGCGTTAAAGGGGCTACCTACGAGCAGTACTTC
CDR3aa: CSVKGATYEQYF

d_gene: TRBD2
v_gene: TRBV30
j_gene: TRBJ2-1
abundance: -
CDR3nt: TGTGCCTGGAGTGGTACTAGCGGGAGGACTGTCTACAATGAGCAGTTCTTC
CDR3aa: CAWSGTSGRTVYNEQFF

d_gene: TRBD2
v_gene: TRBV4-2
j_gene: TRBJ2-7
abundance: few
CDR3nt: TGTGCCAGCAGCCAAGGACTAGCGGGCTCCTACGAGCAGTACTTC
CDR3aa: CASSQGLAGSYEQYF

d_gene: -
v_gene: TRBV28
j_gene: TRBJ2-7
abundance: -
CDR3nt: TGTGCCAGCAGGCCCTTGCGGGGAAACTACGAGCAGTACTTC
CDR3aa: CASRPLRGNYEQYF

d_gene: TRBD1
v_gene: TRBV19
j_gene: TRBJ2-7
abundance: -
CDR3nt: TGTGCCAGTAGTATGCGGACAGGGGGCTCCTACGAGCAGTACTTC
CDR3aa: CASSMRTGGSYEQYF

d_gene: -
v_gene: TRBV5-4
j_gene: TRBJ1-1
abundance: -
CDR3nt: TGTGCCAGCAGCTTGCAGGGCATGAACACTGAAGCTTTCTTT
CDR3aa: CASSLQGMNTEAFF

d_gene: -
v_gene: TRBV9
j_gene: TRBJ2-2
abundance: -
CDR3nt: TGTGCCAGCAGCGTAGACTACGGGGAGCTGTTTTTT
CDR3aa: CASSVDYGELFF

d_gene: TRBD2
v_gene: TRBV28
j_gene: TRBJ2-7
abundance: -
CDR3nt: TGTGCCAGCAGTTTACCCACTAGCGGGAGGGACGAGCAGTACTTC
CDR3aa: CASSLPTSGRDEQYF

d_gene: -
v_gene: TRBV7-2
j_gene: TRBJ2-7
abundance: -
CDR3nt: TGTGCCAGCACTCCAAGCAGGGAATACGAGCAGTACTTC
CDR3aa: CASTPSREYEQYF

d_gene: TRBD2
v_gene: TRBV4-1
j_gene: TRBJ2-7
abundance: -
CDR3nt: TGCGCCAGCAGCCGTTGGACTAGCGGGAGTTATCTCCCGCGTTACGAGCAGTACTTC
CDR3aa: CASSRWTSGSYLPRYEQYF

d_gene: -
v_gene: TRBV5-1
j_gene: TRBJ2-7
abundance: -
CDR3nt: TGCGCCAGCAGCTTTGAGGTCTCCTACGAGCAGTACTTC
CDR3aa: CASSFEVSYEQYF

d_gene: -
v_gene: TRBV19
j_gene: TRBJ2-5
abundance: -
CDR3nt: TGTGCCAGTAGTATGGGGAGTGTGGGGTGGGAGACCCAGTACTTC
CDR3aa: CASSMGSVGWETQYF

d_gene: TRBD2
v_gene: TRBV27
j_gene: TRBJ2-1
abundance: -
CDR3nt: TGTGCCAGCAGTTTACTAGCGGAAGACAATGAGCAGTTCTTC
CDR3aa: CASSLLAEDNEQFF

d_gene: TRBD1
v_gene: TRBV5-5
j_gene: TRBJ1-1
abundance: -
CDR3nt: TGTGCCAGCAGCTTCCGACAGGGGGGTCTAGGAGAAGCTTTCTTT
CDR3aa: CASSFRQGGLGEAFF

d_gene: -
v_gene: TRBV18
j_gene: TRBJ1-1
abundance: once
CDR3nt: TGTGCCAGCTCACCAGCTATTGAAGCTTTCTTT
CDR3aa: CASSPAIEAFF

d_gene: TRBD1
v_gene: TRBV28
j_gene: TRBJ1-2
abundance: once
CDR3nt: TGTGCCAGCAGTTCCTCGGACAGGAGCTATGGCTACACCTTC
CDR3aa: CASSSSDRSYGYTF

d_gene: -
v_gene: TRBV7-9
j_gene: TRBJ2-1
abundance: -
CDR3nt: TGTGCCAGCAGCTTAATGTCAAATGAGCAGTTCTTC
CDR3aa: CASSLMSNEQFF

d_gene: TRBD2
v_gene: TRBV10-3
j_gene: TRBJ2-3
abundance: once
CDR3nt: TGTGCCATCAGTGGCTTGACTAGCGGGAGCACAGATACGCAGTATTTT
CDR3aa: CAISGLTSGSTDTQYF

d_gene: -
v_gene: TRBV9
j_gene: TRBJ2-7
abundance: -
CDR3nt: TGTGCCAGCAGCGTAGGGACTAAGACCTACGAGCAGTACTTC
CDR3aa: CASSVGTKTYEQYF

d_gene: TRBD2
v_gene: TRBV7-3
j_gene: TRBJ2-7
abundance: -
CDR3nt: TGTGCCAGCAGCTTACTAGCGGGAGAGTACGAGCAGTACTTC
CDR3aa: CASSLLAGEYEQYF

d_gene: TRBD1
v_gene: TRBV28
j_gene: TRBJ1-4
abundance: -
CDR3nt: TGTGCCAGCAGTTTAAGCCAGGGGGGTGAAAAACTGTTTTTT
CDR3aa: CASSLSQGGEKLFF

d_gene: TRBD2
v_gene: TRBV11-1
j_gene: TRBJ2-7
abundance: -
CDR3nt: TGTGCCAGCAGCTCAGCGGGAGCTTTGTACGAGCAGTACTTC
CDR3aa: CASSSAGALYEQYF

d_gene: TRBD2
v_gene: TRBV30
j_gene: TRBJ2-1
abundance: -
CDR3nt: TGTGCCTGGAGTGATAGCGGGCGAACCAATGAGCAGTTCTTC
CDR3aa: CAWSDSGRTNEQFF

d_gene: TRBD2
v_gene: TRBV7-6
j_gene: TRBJ2-1
abundance: -
CDR3nt: TGTGCCAGCAGCTTAGCGCCTCTAGCGGGAGCGAATGAGCAGTTCTTC
CDR3aa: CASSLAPLAGANEQFF

d_gene: -
v_gene: TRBV14
j_gene: TRBJ2-2
abundance: -
CDR3nt: TGTGCCAGCAGCCAACGGCTAGCTACCGGGGAGCTGTTTTTT
CDR3aa: CASSQRLATGELFF

d_gene: -
v_gene: TRBV7-9
j_gene: TRBJ1-2
abundance: once
CDR3nt: TGTGCCAGCAGCTCCCAGGACAGCGACTATGGCTACACCTTC
CDR3aa: CASSSQDSDYGYTF

d_gene: -
v_gene: TRBV30
j_gene: TRBJ2-2
abundance: -
CDR3nt: TGTGCCTGGAGTAGCGGAGGATACACCGGGGAGCTGTTTTTT
CDR3aa: CAWSSGGYTGELFF

d_gene: TRBD2
v_gene: TRBV13
j_gene: TRBJ2-1
abundance: -
CDR3nt: TGTGCCAGCAGCTTATGGTTTAGCGGGAGTGAGAGCTCCTACAATGAGCAGTTCTTC
CDR3aa: CASSLWFSGSESSYNEQFF

d_gene: -
v_gene: TRBV7-2
j_gene: TRBJ1-4
abundance: -
CDR3nt: TGTGCCAGCAGCTTAGGGACTTTAGTTAAAAAACTGTTTTTT
CDR3aa: CASSLGTLVKKLFF